Here is one T cell receptor beta chain with its context. This specimen comes from a study of CD8+ T cells in alopecia areata. Peripheral blood and lesional scalp punch biopsies were taken from alopecia areata patients. PBMCs served as the source from which CD4+ and CD8+ T cells were sorted. RNA was extracted and reverse transcribed into cDNA as the sequencing template. The protocol was immunoSEQ multiplex PCR, while the TCRdb copy is restricted to in-frame clones and leaves out a portion. The top ten clones hold about 10% of a sample with some 120,000 clones, roughly 50% of them seen once. CDR1 and CDR2 from the germline V gene are SGHNT and YYREEE (reference sequence). The V and J ends lost 3 bases and 1 base respectively, with 13 bases between them. This CDR3 spans 16 amino acids.

Sequenced material: NKG2D-low CD8+ T cells sorted from blood. The chain is built from TRBV5-4 and TRBJ2-2; D perhaps matches TRBD2 (6 bases). This TCR was recovered from a human donor with alopecia areata. CDR3 amino acids: CASSSSGTQNTGELFF. CDR3 in DNA: TGTGCCAGCAGCTCGTCCGGGACTCAGAACACCGGGGAGCTGTTTTTT. The full variable domain, rest sourced from reference TRBV5-4 and TRBJ2-2, is ETGVTQSPTHLIKTRGQQVTLRCSSQSGHNTVSWYQQALGQGPQFIFQYYREEENGRGNFPPRFSGLQFPNYSSELNVNALELDDSALYLCASSSSGTQNTGELFFGEGSRLTVL.